The 29 T cell receptor beta chains in this list originate from one sample, sequenced in a study of blood T cell repertoires in COVID-19 (dated by TCRdb to the early 2020s). The library was built by means of the immunoSEQ multiplex PCR assay. This immuneACCESS table, as held by TCRdb, lists in-frame sequences with V and J called but not all clones. Of the missing ones, under half trace to an unresolved V gene in checked studies; the others have no known cause. This sample holds 15,000 to 20,000 clones; 77% were observed only once. Together, the top ten hold roughly 15% of the sample. The specimen was peripheral blood. The origin of the receptors is a man between 65 and 85 years old with COVID-19, enrolled during active disease.

The chain combines TRBV6-5 with TRBJ2-7; the match to TRBD1 covers 7 bases. This CDR3 is 13 amino acids long. CDR1 MNHEY and CDR2 SVGAGI come from the germline V gene. With V trimmed by 7 bases and J by 7 bases, 10 bases remained unmatched. CDR3 DNA sequence: TGTGCCAGCAAGGGGGCAGGGGCGGGTGAGCAGTACTTC. Protein sequence: CASKGAGAGEQYF.

The chain has TRBV9 and TRBJ1-2; 7 positions match TRBD1. CDR1 is SGDLS and CDR2 is YYNGEE in the germline V gene. Trimming at V came to 4 bases and at J to 6 bases, leaving 9 bases not matched to a gene. There are 14 residues in the CDR3. This CDR3 is CASSRQGSVNGYTF. CDR3 in DNA: TGTGCCAGCAGCCGACAGGGATCGGTGAATGGCTACACCTTC.

This clone is a singleton in its sample. The chain recombines TRBV15 with TRBJ2-7; 7 bases are shared with TRBD2. J gave up 4 bases and V 3 bases, and 3 bases lay outside the gene matches. Germline loops: CDR1 LNHNV, CDR2 YYDKDF (reference sequence). There are 13 residues in the CDR3. CDR3 sequence: CATSRRGGYEQYF. The CDR3 region has the DNA TGTGCCACCAGCAGGCGCGGGGGTTACGAGCAGTACTTC.

The V gene is TRBV28, the J gene TRBJ2-2; the match to TRBD1 covers 7 bases. From germline, CDR1 is MDHEN and CDR2 SYDVKM. This CDR3 spans 15 amino acids. V was pared by 6 bases and J by 6 bases, with 10 bases of the junction left unmatched. The CDR3 sequence: CASRDRQGRAGELFF. The DNA for the CDR3 is TGTGCCAGCAGGGATCGACAGGGACGGGCCGGGGAGCTGTTTTTT.

The chain carries TRBV5-8 and TRBJ1-6; no clear D. Germline CDR1 is SGHTS and CDR2 is YDEGEE. Trimming took 2 bases from V and 0 from J, leaving 9 bases between them. This CDR3 has 16 residues. The CDR3 region has the DNA TGTGCCAGCAGCTTTGGACTGAGCTCCTATAATTCACCCCTCCACTTT. Translating gives CASSFGLSSYNSPLHF.

Turning to this clone: Relative to the germline gene, one junction end is altered; a read error may explain this. The chain uses TRBV5-6 and TRBJ1-5; 8 bases line up with TRBD1. Germline-derived CDR1 and CDR2 are SGHDT and YYEEEE. This CDR3 has 14 amino acids. CDR3: CASSLDRVDQPQHF. In DNA form, the CDR3 reads TGTGCCAGCAGTTTGGACAGGGTGGACCAGCCCCAGCATTTT.

The V and J genes are TRBV18 and TRBJ1-2; TRBD1 matches at 8 bases. J was trimmed by 5 bases and V by 5 bases; bases with no gene match: 7. Germline values: CDR1 KGHSH, CDR2 LQKENI. The CDR3 covers 14 residues. CDR3 sequence: CASSSGQAGYGYTF. DNA for the CDR3: TGTGCCAGCTCATCGGGACAGGCAGGGTATGGCTACACCTTC.

The chain recombines TRBV18 with TRBJ1-5, with TRBD1 identical over 9 bases. CDR3 length equals 19 residues. The trim removed 5 bases at V and 0 bases at J, leaving 14 bases unmatched. Germline lookup yields CDR1 KGHSH and CDR2 LQKENI. CDR3 protein: CASSTKQGALPDSNQPQHF. As DNA, the CDR3 is TGTGCCAGCTCAACGAAACAGGGGGCTCTTCCAGATAGCAATCAGCCCCAGCATTTT.

The chain has TRBV4-2 and TRBJ1-5, with D perhaps TRBD1 (5 bases). V was pared by 4 bases and J by 8 bases, with 18 bases between. This CDR3 is 15 amino acids long. The germline V gene encodes CDR1 LGHNA and CDR2 YNFKEQ. CDR3 in amino acids: CASSPGRDLGEPQHF. CDR3 bases: TGTGCCAGCAGCCCTGGACGGGACTTGGGTGAGCCCCAGCATTTT.

This chain links TRBV9 with TRBJ2-7, with 13 bases aligning to TRBD2. Germline values: CDR1 SGDLS, CDR2 YYNGEE. Trimming cost V 4 bases and J 3 bases; bases outside gene matches: 10. The CDR3 covers 17 residues. CDR3 region: CASSTGTSGENYYEQYF. In DNA, the CDR3 is TGTGCCAGCAGCACCGGGACTAGCGGGGAGAACTACTACGAGCAGTACTTC.

The rearrangement uses TRBV19 and TRBJ2-3; weak D call: TRBD1 (5 bases). This CDR3 has 15 amino acids. Germline loops: CDR1 LNHDA, CDR2 SQIVND (reference sequence). V lost 6 bases to trimming and J lost 0 bases, with 13 bases between them. The CDR3, as DNA: TGTGCCAGTAGACCGACAGAGCCTAGCACAGATACGCAGTATTTT. It specifies CASRPTEPSTDTQYF.

The V and J genes are TRBV5-1 and TRBJ2-7; tentative D call: TRBD1 (6 bases). The CDR3 sequence is 14 residues long. Germline V gene sequence: CDR1 SGHRS, CDR2 YFSETQ. Trimming pared 6 bases from V and 3 bases from J, leaving 16 bases between. The CDR3 is CASKTGFFDYEQYF. In DNA, the CDR3 is TGCGCCAGCAAGACAGGTTTTTTTGACTACGAGCAGTACTTC.

CDR3 residues: CAATGTSGGDTQYF. CDR3 in DNA: TGTGCCGCGACCGGGACTAGCGGGGGGGATACGCAGTATTTT. The rearrangement joins TRBV6-5 to TRBJ2-3; 15 bases are a match to TRBD2. V lost 11 bases to trimming and J lost 6 bases; unmatched junction nucleotides: 6. This CDR3 has 14 amino acids. Germline V gene data show CDR1 as MNHEY and CDR2 as SVGAGI.

This clone has only a few counts. This chain links TRBV6-2 or TRBV6-3 with TRBJ1-6, with D hard to call. Germline values: CDR1 MNHEY, CDR2 SVGEGT. CDR3 length: 14 residues. Trimming pared 0 bases from V and 7 bases from J, leaving 7 bases between. The CDR3 protein is CASSYSPGNSPLHF. The CDR3 nucleotides are TGTGCCAGCAGTTACTCTCCGGGGAATTCACCCCTCCACTTT.

The CDR3 spells CASSSERGQGFRQPQHF. In DNA, the CDR3 is TGTGCCAGTAGTTCAGAGAGGGGACAGGGGTTTCGTCAGCCCCAGCATTTT. The chain is built from TRBV19 and TRBJ1-5; TRBD1 matches 10 bases. The germline V gene has CDR1 LNHDA and CDR2 SQIVND (reference sequence). The CDR3 loop spans 17 amino acids. V shed 5 bases, J shed 6 bases, and the junction held 13 bases outside the gene matches.

This chain connects TRBV11-2 to TRBJ1-3, with a possible D match to TRBD1 (6 bases). The V end was cut by 5 bases, the J end by 0 bases, with 11 bases between. The CDR3 covers 15 residues. CDR1 is SGHAT, CDR2 FQNNGV, per germline. The CDR3 coding sequence is TGTGCCAGCAGCCGACAGGTTTTCTCTGGAAACACCATATATTTT. Its translation is CASSRQVFSGNTIYF.

The genes are TRBV30 and TRBJ1-5; D is ambiguous. The CDR3 length is 12 residues. CDR1 is GTSNPN, CDR2 SVGIG, per germline (reference sequence). This chain's CDR3 is CASGYSNQPQHF. As DNA, the CDR3 is TGTGCTTCGGGGTATAGCAATCAGCCCCAGCATTTT.

The chain employs TRBV30 and TRBJ2-7; 9 positions agree with TRBD1. CDR1 is GTSNPN, CDR2 SVGIG, per germline (reference sequence). Germline trimming cut 5 bases from V and 6 bases from J; bases unmatched to any gene: 8. The CDR3 is 13 amino acids. The CDR3 sequence: CAWGGQGTFEQYF. Written as DNA, the CDR3 is TGTGCCTGGGGGGGACAGGGAACTTTCGAGCAGTACTTC.

The chain employs TRBV5-1 and TRBJ2-6; 9 nucleotides agree with TRBD2. The CDR3 consists of 17 residues. Germline V lookup: CDR1 SGHRS, CDR2 YFSETQ. The junction had 6 bases not matched to a gene; V was cut back by 5 bases and J by 0 bases. CDR3 sequence: CASRLLAGSSGANVLTF. DNA of the CDR3: TGCGCCAGCAGGCTCCTAGCGGGGAGCTCTGGGGCCAACGTCCTGACTTTC. Complete variable domain (other parts from reference TRBV5-1 and TRBJ2-6): KAGVTQTPRYLIKTRGQQVTLSCSPISGHRSVSWYQQTPGQGLQFLFEYFSETQRNKGNFPGRFSGRQFSNSRSEMNVSTLELGDSALYLCASRLLAGSSGANVLTFGAGSRLTVL.

The rearrangement links TRBV7-8 to TRBJ2-7; TRBD1 aligns across 7 bases. The ends lost 4 bases at V and 2 bases at J; junction bases unmatched: 20. The CDR3 contains 19 residues. Germline CDR1 and CDR2: SGHVS and FQNEAQ. This CDR3 reads CASSSYIIPGQKIPYEQYF. CDR3 DNA: TGTGCCAGCAGCTCCTATATAATCCCGGGACAGAAAATTCCCTACGAGCAGTACTTC.

This clone appeared once. V gene TRBV5-1 combines with J gene TRBJ1-4, with a tentative D call TRBD1 (5 bases). V was cut by 1 base and J by 0 bases, with 7 bases left in between. Germline-derived CDR1 and CDR2 are SGHRS and YFSETQ. The CDR3 has 15 residues. CDR3: CASSLTGSTNEKLFF. The CDR3 DNA follows: TGCGCCAGCAGCTTGACAGGATCAACTAATGAAAAACTGTTTTTT. Full variable domain (missing parts from reference TRBV5-1 and TRBJ1-4): KAGVTQTPRYLIKTRGQQVTLSCSPISGHRSVSWYQQTPGQGLQFLFEYFSETQRNKGNFPGRFSGRQFSNSRSEMNVSTLELGDSALYLCASSLTGSTNEKLFFGSGTQLSVL.

This chain uses TRBV7-9 with TRBJ2-7; 11 bases agree with TRBD1. The CDR3 runs 15 residues. Germline trimming cut 4 bases from V and 6 bases from J; bases unmatched to any gene: 8. Germline V gene sequence: CDR1 SEHNR, CDR2 FQNEAQ (reference sequence). Here the CDR3 reads CASSSDRDRGAEQYF. CDR3 bases: TGTGCCAGCAGCTCAGACCGGGACAGGGGGGCCGAGCAGTACTTC.

The sample holds a few counts of this clone. DNA for the CDR3: TGTGCCATCAGTGATCACGGGGACAGCCTCAGCAATCAGCCCCAGCATTTT. This sequence encodes CAISDHGDSLSNQPQHF. The rearrangement links TRBV10-3 to TRBJ1-5, with 7 bases identical to TRBD1. The trim removed 3 bases at V and 1 base at J, leaving 9 bases unmatched. The CDR3 spans 17 residues. CDR1 is ENHRY and CDR2 is SYGVKD in the germline V gene.

This clone occurred a few times. The chain is built from TRBV4-3 and TRBJ2-2; D is uncertain. The CDR3 covers 14 residues. The V end was cut by 5 bases, the J end by 3 bases, with 10 bases between. Germline CDR1 reads LGHNA; CDR2 reads YSLEER. CDR3 DNA: TGCGCCAGCAGCAGAAGTTTAGACACCGGGGAGCTGTTTTTT. It specifies CASSRSLDTGELFF.

This clone was observed a single time. The chain links TRBV3-1 (or the pseudogene TRBV3-2) to TRBJ2-7; no definite D call. Deletions cut 2 bases from V and 2 bases from J, with 10 bases between. The CDR3 contains 14 residues. CDR1 is LGHDT and CDR2 is YNNKEL in the germline V gene (reference sequence). The chain's CDR3 is CASSQTGRTYEQYF. CDR3 bases: TGTGCCAGCAGCCAAACGGGTAGGACCTACGAGCAGTACTTC.

The CDR3, as DNA: TGTGCCAGCAGCCAGGACAGGGGGAGCGATGAGCAGTTCTTC. As protein: CASSQDRGSDEQFF. V is TRBV14 and J is TRBJ2-1, with TRBD1 identical over 10 bases. Germline values: CDR1 SGHDN, CDR2 FVKESK. Trimming took 3 bases from V and 8 from J; bases not matched to a gene: 4. The CDR3 is made up of 14 amino acids.

The gene calls are TRBV6-5 and TRBJ2-7; weak D call: TRBD2 (6 bases). Per the germline V gene, CDR1 is MNHEY and CDR2 is SVGAGI. The CDR3 extends over 14 amino acids. V lost 7 bases and J 1 base, leaving 14 bases between the germline ends. Written as DNA, the CDR3 is TGTGCCAGCACCGTGGGACTTACTTCCTACGAGCAGTACTTC. Its translation: CASTVGLTSYEQYF.

This rearrangement joins TRBV7-2 to TRBJ1-6, with D perhaps TRBD1 (6 bases). Germline-derived CDR1 and CDR2 are SGHTA and FQGNSA. This CDR3 comprises 17 residues. The germline V and J ends were trimmed by 1 base and 7 bases, with 17 bases remaining between them. DNA of the CDR3: TGTGCCAGCAGCTTAGGAATATTCACAGGGAGAAATTCACCCCTCCACTTT. Translated: CASSLGIFTGRNSPLHF.

This clone has only one observation. The chain couples TRBV12-3 or TRBV12-4 to TRBJ2-7; the D gene is possibly TRBD2 (5 bases). The germline V and J ends were trimmed by 3 bases and 4 bases, with 10 bases remaining between them. The CDR3 sequence is 13 residues long. This CDR3 is CASSLSGDYEQYF. The CDR3 DNA follows: TGTGCCAGCAGTTTGTCCGGGGATTACGAGCAGTACTTC.